The next 15 T cell receptor beta chains were all read from a single sample in a study of blood T cell repertoires in COVID-19. Sequencing used immunoSEQ multiplex PCR; TCRdb keeps in-frame clones, though not all of them. The sample shows fewer than 300,000 clones, 88% of them seen only once. The sequenced sample was PBMCs or T cells enriched from blood (not recorded which). These receptors were collected from a woman aged 35 to 49 with acute COVID-19.

The chain couples TRBV19 to TRBJ1-5, with D unclear. Trimming shortened V by 3 bases and J by 0 bases, and 9 bases separated the two germline ends. The CDR3 contains 15 residues. CDR1 and CDR2 from the germline V gene are LNHDA and SQIVND (reference sequence). CDR3 sequence reads: CASSILPSSNQPQHF. The CDR3 DNA sequence: TGTGCCAGTAGTATTCTACCTAGTAGCAATCAGCCCCAGCATTTT.

J is TRBJ2-7 and V is TRBV5-1; D is possibly TRBD1 (6 bases). Per the germline V gene, CDR1 is SGHRS and CDR2 is YFSETQ. V lost 1 base to trimming and J lost 3 bases, with 17 bases between them. This CDR3 is 16 amino acids long. DNA for the CDR3: TGCGCCAGCAGCTTGAGGGGTGCAGGGGCAGGCTACGAGCAGTACTTC. Protein: CASSLRGAGAGYEQYF.

The chain has TRBV27 and TRBJ2-6; D is perhaps TRBD1 (6 bases). CDR3 length equals 18 residues. With 2 bases removed from V and 0 bases from J, the gap between germline ends came to 14 bases. Germline CDR1 reads MNHEY; CDR2 reads SMNVEV (reference sequence). The CDR3 region is CASSLGGHSASGANVLTF. The DNA of the CDR3 is TGTGCCAGCAGTTTAGGGGGACACTCCGCCTCTGGGGCCAACGTCCTGACTTTC.

Concerning this clone: The sample has other DNA sequences that encode this CDR3 too. This chain uses TRBV7-2 with TRBJ2-3; a possible D gene is TRBD1 (5 bases). With 2 bases removed from V and 4 bases from J, the gap between germline ends came to 7 bases. The CDR3 spans 13 residues. Germline V CDR1 and CDR2: SGHTA, FQGNSA. Here the CDR3 DNA reads TGTGCCAGCAGCTTAAGGGGCGCAGATACGCAGTATTTT. This codes for CASSLRGADTQYF.

The chain carries TRBV18 and TRBJ2-7, with a possible D match to TRBD1 (6 bases). Per germline, CDR1 KGHSH and CDR2 LQKENI. The CDR3 is 15 residues long. V dropped 3 bases and J dropped 3 bases, with 15 bases sitting between them. CDR3 DNA sequence: TGTGCCAGCTCACCGGGATTGGACAGATACTACGAGCAGTACTTC. Protein: CASSPGLDRYYEQYF.

The chain uses TRBV5-8 and TRBJ1-2; D uncertain. V shed 4 bases and J shed 0 bases, with 7 bases lying between them. The CDR3 runs to 13 residues. Per the germline V gene, CDR1 is SGHTS and CDR2 is YDEGEE. CDR3 sequence: CASSPRANYGYTF. In DNA form, the CDR3 reads TGTGCCAGCAGCCCGCGAGCTAACTATGGCTACACCTTC.

The chain links TRBV7-3 to TRBJ2-3; TRBD1 agrees at 7 bases. This CDR3 region has 13 residues. J was trimmed by 4 bases and V by 4 bases; bases with no gene match: 2. Germline CDR1 reads SGHTA; CDR2 reads FQGTGA. This CDR3 reads CASSSQGADTQYF. The CDR3 DNA follows: TGTGCCAGCAGCTCTCAGGGGGCAGATACGCAGTATTTT.

In DNA, the CDR3 is TGTGCCAGTAGTACTCGGAGAACCTTTAGCAATCAGCCCCAGCATTTT. Translation: CASSTRRTFSNQPQHF. The rearrangement links TRBV19 to TRBJ1-5; no clear D. The CDR3 consists of 16 residues. Germline loops: CDR1 LNHDA, CDR2 SQIVND (reference sequence). V lost 4 bases to trimming and J lost 0 bases, with 13 bases between them.

This chain links TRBV9 with TRBJ2-1; possible D gene TRBD2, 5 bases. The V gene's germline CDR1 is SGDLS and CDR2 YYNGEE. V was shortened by 0 bases and J by 3 bases, with 10 bases between the two germline ends. The CDR3 runs to 15 residues. The DNA of the CDR3 is TGTGCCAGCAGCGTAGAGCTAGCTTTCTACAATGAGCAGTTCTTC. It is translated as CASSVELAFYNEQFF.

This clone was recorded only once. The rearrangement links TRBV6-5 to TRBJ2-1; weak D call: TRBD2 (5 bases). Germline CDR1 reads MNHEY; CDR2 reads SVGAGI. The CDR3 runs 15 residues. V gave up 2 bases and J gave up 10 bases, with 18 bases separating them. The CDR3 sequence: CASSYGGRASGEQFF. CDR3 sequence (DNA): TGTGCCAGCAGTTACGGCGGGCGTGCGTCGGGAGAGCAGTTCTTC.

This clone was seen a single time. This sequence joins TRBV9 and TRBJ2-3; D unresolved. This CDR3 spans 13 amino acids. V lost 0 bases, J lost 4 bases, and 6 bases lay in between. Germline CDR1 SGDLS, CDR2 YYNGEE. In nucleotides, the CDR3 is TGTGCCAGCAGCGTAGCTCTCCCAGATACGCAGTATTTT. This translates into CASSVALPDTQYF.

The chain employs TRBV28 and TRBJ1-6; the match to TRBD1 covers 8 bases. The CDR3 extends over 14 amino acids. Trimming cost V 2 bases and J 10 bases; bases outside gene matches: 4. CDR1 is MDHEN, CDR2 SYDVKM, per germline. The CDR3 bases are TGTGCCAGCAGTTTAGACAGGGGCGGCTCACCCCTCCACTTT. Its translation: CASSLDRGGSPLHF.

The chain uses TRBV27 and TRBJ2-1, with a possible D match to TRBD2 (5 bases). Germline CDR1 is MNHEY and CDR2 is SMNVEV (reference sequence). The CDR3 sequence is 16 residues long. V gave up 5 bases and J gave up 4 bases, with 18 bases separating them. The CDR3 coding sequence is TGTGCCAGCAGTCCCGGCTTGTTCGGGGAGTACAATGAGCAGTTCTTC. Translated: CASSPGLFGEYNEQFF.

This clone was recorded only once. The J gene is TRBJ2-3, the V gene TRBV27; 10 positions agree with TRBD2. The germline gives CDR1 MNHEY, CDR2 SMNVEV (reference sequence). V gave up 4 bases and J gave up 6 bases; unmatched junction bases: 1. CDR3 size: 13 residues. CDR3 bases: TGTGCCAGCAGTTCTAGCGGGAGTGATACGCAGTATTTT. Its translation: CASSSSGSDTQYF.

This chain joins TRBV29-1 and TRBJ1-4; D is unclear. Germline CDR1 is SQVTM and CDR2 is ANQGSEA. CDR3 length: 13 amino acids. V shed 6 bases and J shed 0 bases, with 8 bases lying between them. For the CDR3, the DNA is TGCAGCGTACGGACTGCAACTAATGAAAAACTGTTTTTT. Its translation is CSVRTATNEKLFF. The whole variable domain, remainder taken from reference TRBV29-1 and TRBJ1-4, is SAVISQKPSRDICQRGTSLTIQCQVDSQVTMMFWYRQQPGQSLTLIATANQGSEATYESGFVIDKFPISRPNLTFSTLTVSNMSPEDSSIYLCSVRTATNEKLFFGSGTQLSVL.